The clone carrying this TCR beta chain came up a few times. The antigen is not known. The assay was immunoSEQ multiplex PCR, and TCRdb's table has in-frame clones only and misses some. The sample includes 70,000 to 90,000 clones, 75% to 90% seen only once; the top ten take about 7.3%. The sample is drawn from a study of OX40 agonist ivuxolimab in advanced cancers. Across the study: Patients received the agonistic anti-OX40 (CD134) antibody ivuxolimab.

General study results and limits: Expanded clones belonging to CD8+ T cells outnumbered, on average, those of CD4+. The work left the antigen specificity of expanded peripheral T cells undetermined.

With 2 bases removed from V and 2 bases from J, the gap between germline ends came to 12 bases. The germline CDR1 and CDR2 sequences are MNHNS and SASEGT. The length of the CDR3 is 15 residues. The gene calls are TRBV6-1 and TRBJ1-2; D perhaps matches TRBD1 (5 bases). This TCR was recovered from an adult with an advanced solid tumor such as melanoma, head and neck, liver or kidney cancer. This sample comprised CD4+ or CD8+ T cells sorted from blood, obtained in a trial of the OX40 agonist ivuxolimab. The CDR3 DNA reads as TGTGCCAGCAGTGAATTCGACAGTTTCAACTATGGCTACACCTTC. Translation gives CASSEFDSFNYGYTF.